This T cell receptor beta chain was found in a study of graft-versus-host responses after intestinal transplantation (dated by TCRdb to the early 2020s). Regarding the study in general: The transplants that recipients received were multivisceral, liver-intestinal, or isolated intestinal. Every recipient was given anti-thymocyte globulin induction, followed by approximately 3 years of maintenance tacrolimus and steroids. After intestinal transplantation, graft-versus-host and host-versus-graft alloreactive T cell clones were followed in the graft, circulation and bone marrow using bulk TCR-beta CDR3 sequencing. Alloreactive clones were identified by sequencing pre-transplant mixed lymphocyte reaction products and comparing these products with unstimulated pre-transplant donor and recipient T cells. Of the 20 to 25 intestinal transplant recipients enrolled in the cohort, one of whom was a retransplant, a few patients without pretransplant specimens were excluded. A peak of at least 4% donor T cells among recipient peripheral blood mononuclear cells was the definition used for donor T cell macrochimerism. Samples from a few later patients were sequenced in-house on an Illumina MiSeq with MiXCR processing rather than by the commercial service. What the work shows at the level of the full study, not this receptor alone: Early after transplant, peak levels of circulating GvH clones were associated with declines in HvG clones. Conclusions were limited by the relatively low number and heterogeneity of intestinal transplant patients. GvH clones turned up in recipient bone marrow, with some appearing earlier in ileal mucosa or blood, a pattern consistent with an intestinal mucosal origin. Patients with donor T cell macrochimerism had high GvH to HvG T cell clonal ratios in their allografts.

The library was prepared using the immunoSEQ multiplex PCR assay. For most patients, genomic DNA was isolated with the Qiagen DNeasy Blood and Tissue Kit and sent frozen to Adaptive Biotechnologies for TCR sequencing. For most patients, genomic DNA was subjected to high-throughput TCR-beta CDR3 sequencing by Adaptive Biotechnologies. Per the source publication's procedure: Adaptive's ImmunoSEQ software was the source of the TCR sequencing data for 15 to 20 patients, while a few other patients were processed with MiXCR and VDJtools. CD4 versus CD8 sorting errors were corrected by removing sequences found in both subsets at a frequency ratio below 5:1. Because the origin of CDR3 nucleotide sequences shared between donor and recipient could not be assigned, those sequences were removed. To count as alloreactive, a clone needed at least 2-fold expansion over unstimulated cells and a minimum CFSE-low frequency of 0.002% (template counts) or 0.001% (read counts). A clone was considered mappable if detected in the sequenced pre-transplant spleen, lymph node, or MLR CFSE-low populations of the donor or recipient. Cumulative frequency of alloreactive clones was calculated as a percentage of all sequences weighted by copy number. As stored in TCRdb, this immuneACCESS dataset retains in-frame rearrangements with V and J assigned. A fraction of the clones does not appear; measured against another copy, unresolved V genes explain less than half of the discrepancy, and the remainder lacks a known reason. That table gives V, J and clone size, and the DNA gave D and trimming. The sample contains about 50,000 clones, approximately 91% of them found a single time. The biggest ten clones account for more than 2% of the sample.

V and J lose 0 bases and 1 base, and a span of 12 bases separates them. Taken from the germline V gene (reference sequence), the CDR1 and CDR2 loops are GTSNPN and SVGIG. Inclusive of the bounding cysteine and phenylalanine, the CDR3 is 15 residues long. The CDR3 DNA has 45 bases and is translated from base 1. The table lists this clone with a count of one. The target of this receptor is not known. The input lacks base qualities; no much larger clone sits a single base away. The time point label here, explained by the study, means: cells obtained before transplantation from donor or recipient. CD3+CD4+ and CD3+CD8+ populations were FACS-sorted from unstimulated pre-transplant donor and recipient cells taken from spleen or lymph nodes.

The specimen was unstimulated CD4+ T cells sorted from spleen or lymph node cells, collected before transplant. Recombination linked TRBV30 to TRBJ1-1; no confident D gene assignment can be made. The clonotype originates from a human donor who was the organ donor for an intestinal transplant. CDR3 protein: CAWSVRAAGNTEAFF. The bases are TGTGCCTGGAGTGTACGGGCGGCAGGGAACACTGAAGCTTTCTTT.